A selection of T cell receptor beta chains follows, all from one sample in a study of blood T cells in healthy people across ages. Via MiXCR, TCRdb re-called the 5' RACE reads, giving one row per CDR3 protein. Here the sample spans hundreds of thousands of distinct CDR3 sequences, 20% to 25% being singletons. The sequenced sample was blood. The receptors shown here come from a man aged 70 or older in good health. Each CDR3 is given with its conserved first and last residue. Each record gives: J gene, V gene, D gene, clone size, CDR3 DNA, CDR3 protein. D genes are given only for firm matches. Size values are once, few and many counts, or a class for expanded clones, and some rows have none.

J gene: TRBJ2-1
V gene: TRBV6-5
D gene: TRBD2
clone size: few
CDR3 DNA: TGTGCCAGCAGTAACCCCCTAGCGGGGGCCTACAATGAGCAGTTCTTC
CDR3 protein: CASSNPLAGAYNEQFF

J gene: TRBJ1-6
V gene: TRBV20-1
D gene: -
clone size: once
CDR3 DNA: TGCAGTGCTAGACCAACAGGGAATAATTCACCCCTCCACTTT
CDR3 protein: CSARPTGNNSPLHF

J gene: TRBJ2-3
V gene: TRBV4-1
D gene: -
clone size: few
CDR3 DNA: TGCGCCAGCAGCCAACCCGGGACCACAGATACGCAGTATTTT
CDR3 protein: CASSQPGTTDTQYF

J gene: TRBJ1-1
V gene: TRBV12-3/TRBV12-4
D gene: -
clone size: few
CDR3 DNA: TGTGCCTTTTTAGGACAGCTCTTT
CDR3 protein: CAFLGQLF

J gene: TRBJ2-7
V gene: TRBV2
D gene: -
clone size: -
CDR3 DNA: TGTGCCAGCTTGGATCCCTACGAGCAGTACTTC
CDR3 protein: CASLDPYEQYF

J gene: TRBJ2-5
V gene: TRBV12-3/TRBV12-4
D gene: -
clone size: many
CDR3 DNA: TGTGCCAGCAGTTTGACTCCCCAAGAGACCCAGTACTTC
CDR3 protein: CASSLTPQETQYF

J gene: TRBJ2-1
V gene: TRBV10-3
D gene: -
clone size: -
CDR3 DNA: TGTGCCATCACGGGCGGCGGCACCTACAATGAGCAGTTCTTC
CDR3 protein: CAITGGGTYNEQFF

J gene: TRBJ2-3
V gene: TRBV12-3/TRBV12-4
D gene: -
clone size: -
CDR3 DNA: TGTGCCAGCAGTTTCCGAGGGATTTTCACAGATACGCAGTATTTT
CDR3 protein: CASSFRGIFTDTQYF

J gene: TRBJ2-7
V gene: TRBV19
D gene: -
clone size: few
CDR3 DNA: TGTGCCAGTAGTAGGTCTAGCGCCTACGAGCAGTACTTC
CDR3 protein: CASSRSSAYEQYF

J gene: TRBJ2-7
V gene: TRBV9
D gene: -
clone size: -
CDR3 DNA: TGTGCCAGCAGCGTAGTTCCGGGGCCCTACGAGCAGTACTTC
CDR3 protein: CASSVVPGPYEQYF

J gene: TRBJ1-1
V gene: TRBV10-3
D gene: -
clone size: few
CDR3 DNA: TGTGCCATCAGTGAGTCCCCCGCGGGGAACACTGAAGCTTTCTTT
CDR3 protein: CAISESPAGNTEAFF

J gene: TRBJ2-7
V gene: TRBV28
D gene: TRBD1
clone size: -
CDR3 DNA: TGTGCCAGCGACAGGGGGCGAGAGCAGTACTTC
CDR3 protein: CASDRGREQYF

J gene: TRBJ1-4
V gene: TRBV12-3/TRBV12-4
D gene: -
clone size: few
CDR3 DNA: TGTGCCAGCAGTCCTGGGACATCAGCAACTAATGAAAAACTGTTTTTT
CDR3 protein: CASSPGTSATNEKLFF

J gene: TRBJ2-4
V gene: TRBV25-1
D gene: -
clone size: -
CDR3 DNA: TGTGCCAGCAGTGAATCATATCCGGGAACAGCCAAAAACATTCAGTACTTC
CDR3 protein: CASSESYPGTAKNIQYF

J gene: TRBJ2-1
V gene: TRBV3-1
D gene: TRBD2
clone size: few
CDR3 DNA: TGTGCCAGCAGCCCCCTACCGGGGGGGATAAACAATGAGCAGTTCTTC
CDR3 protein: CASSPLPGGINNEQFF

J gene: TRBJ2-7
V gene: TRBV14
D gene: -
clone size: many
CDR3 DNA: TGTGCCAGCAGCCGCGTACTGGGGGCCTACGAGCAGTACTTC
CDR3 protein: CASSRVLGAYEQYF

J gene: TRBJ2-1
V gene: TRBV9
D gene: -
clone size: many
CDR3 DNA: TGTGCCAGCAGCGCCATCTACAATGAGCAGTTCTTC
CDR3 protein: CASSAIYNEQFF

J gene: TRBJ2-4
V gene: TRBV7-2
D gene: TRBD2
clone size: -
CDR3 DNA: TGTGCCAGCAGCTTAAGTCTAGCGGGTGACCAGGCCAAAACCATTCAGTACTTC
CDR3 protein: CASSLSLAGDQAKTIQYF

J gene: TRBJ2-7
V gene: TRBV14
D gene: TRBD1
clone size: many
CDR3 DNA: TGTGCCAGCAGCCGTACCGGGACAGGGGATTACGAGCAGTACTTC
CDR3 protein: CASSRTGTGDYEQYF

J gene: TRBJ1-4
V gene: TRBV3-1
D gene: -
clone size: few
CDR3 DNA: TGTGCCAGCAGCCAGGGGAATGGGCAAGGTGAAAAACTGTTTTTT
CDR3 protein: CASSQGNGQGEKLFF

J gene: TRBJ2-7
V gene: TRBV6-2/TRBV6-3
D gene: -
clone size: -
CDR3 DNA: TGTGCCAGCAGCTTCGGAGAGACGTCCTACGAGCAGTACTTC
CDR3 protein: CASSFGETSYEQYF

J gene: TRBJ1-2
V gene: TRBV5-1
D gene: TRBD1
clone size: -
CDR3 DNA: TGCGCCAGCAGCCCGGACAGGGAGGGCTACACCTTC
CDR3 protein: CASSPDREGYTF

J gene: TRBJ2-6
V gene: TRBV20-1
D gene: TRBD2
clone size: -
CDR3 DNA: TGCAGTGCTAGACCTGGCCAGCGGGAGACCTCTGGGGCCAACGTCCTGACTTTC
CDR3 protein: CSARPGQRETSGANVLTF

J gene: TRBJ2-3
V gene: TRBV9
D gene: -
clone size: -
CDR3 DNA: TGTGCCAGCAGCGTAGAATCTAGCACAGATACGCAGTATTTT
CDR3 protein: CASSVESSTDTQYF